Listed below are T cell receptor beta chains from one sample, sequenced in a study of blood T cells in healthy people across ages. TCRdb processed the 5' RACE reads anew with MiXCR; each CDR3 protein has one entry. The sample includes fewer than 2,000,000 distinct CDR3 sequences, 35% to 50% of them seen just once. Sequencing was carried out using blood. Receptors were obtained from a human donor in good health. Each CDR3 is given with its conserved first and last residue. Fields, in order: V gene, D gene, J gene, clone size, CDR3 DNA, CDR3 protein. A D gene is named only where the DNA matches it firmly. Clone size appears in some rows only: once, few, many, or a class for an expanded clone.

TRBV29-1,.,TRBJ2-5,.,TGCAGCGTTGATTGGCAGCCAGAGACCCAGTACTTC,CSVDWQPETQYF
TRBV15,TRBD2,TRBJ2-2,.,TGTGCCACCAGCAGAGTGGGGGGGGTCGGGGAGCTGTTTTTT,CATSRVGGVGELFF
TRBV7-8,.,TRBJ2-7,.,TGTGCCAGCAGCTTTCTTGACGGCTCCTACGAGCAGTACTTC,CASSFLDGSYEQYF
TRBV3-1,.,TRBJ2-7,.,TGTACCAGCAGCCAAGAGTGGTTTAGCTCCTACGAGCAGTACTTC,CTSSQEWFSSYEQYF
TRBV7-3,.,TRBJ1-1,.,TGTGCCAGCAGCAGCTCATCGGGACGGGGGAGGACTGAAGCTTTCTTT,CASSSSSGRGRTEAFF
TRBV3-1,.,TRBJ1-1,.,TGTGCCAGCAGTATCATGGGGGGGTTGAACACTGAAGCTTTCTTT,CASSIMGGLNTEAFF
TRBV7-9,.,TRBJ2-5,few,TGTGCCAGCAGCCGGGGGTGGACCCAGTACTTC,CASSRGWTQYF
TRBV7-3,.,TRBJ2-1,few,TGTGCCAGCAGCTTTTTACCAGGGAGTGATGAGCAGTTCTTC,CASSFLPGSDEQFF
TRBV20-1,.,TRBJ2-3,once,TGCAGTGCTAGTGTCCGAGTTACTTCTAGCACAGATACGCAGTATTTT,CSASVRVTSSTDTQYF
TRBV10-3,.,TRBJ2-1,.,TGTGCCATCAGTGAGCCGGCCGCCCGGGGCAATGAGCAGTTCTTC,CAISEPAARGNEQFF
TRBV7-6,.,TRBJ2-5,few,TGTGCCAGCAGCTTAGCGTACCGGGAGACCCAGTACTTC,CASSLAYRETQYF
TRBV2,.,TRBJ2-5,.,TGTGCCAGCCTCCCTCCTTATAGACTAGAAGGCCAAGAGACCCAGTACTTC,CASLPPYRLEGQETQYF
TRBV12-3/TRBV12-4,.,TRBJ2-7,.,TGTGCCAGCAGTTACAGGCGGACCTACGAGCAGTACTTC,CASSYRRTYEQYF
TRBV4-3,.,TRBJ2-5,many,TGCGCCAGCAGCCAAACCCGGTGGACCTCGCAAGAGACCCAGTACTTC,CASSQTRWTSQETQYF
TRBV7-9,.,TRBJ1-5,.,TGTGCCAGCAGCTTAGAGGGTCCCCACAATCAGCCCCAGCATTTT,CASSLEGPHNQPQHF
TRBV11-3,.,TRBJ2-4,.,TGTGCCAGCAGCCGGACGGGGGACATTCAGTACTTC,CASSRTGDIQYF
TRBV27,TRBD1,TRBJ2-5,once,TGTGCCAGCAGAGATTACAGGGGGCCCGAGACCCAGTACTTC,CASRDYRGPETQYF
TRBV4-2,.,TRBJ2-7,few,TGTGCCAGCAGCCAAGATTGGGACGGAACCTACGAGCAGTACTTC,CASSQDWDGTYEQYF
TRBV4-1,.,TRBJ1-2,few,TGCGCCAGCAGCCCTGTGGGGGGAGCTAACTATGGCTACACCTTC,CASSPVGGANYGYTF
TRBV12-3/TRBV12-4,TRBD2,TRBJ2-1,few,TGTGCCAGCAGTTTAGCGGGCGGGGGGGTCGATGAGCAGTTCTTC,CASSLAGGGVDEQFF
TRBV29-1,.,TRBJ1-2,.,TGCAGCGCCTGGCCCGGGGCAGTTGATGGCTACACCTTC,CSAWPGAVDGYTF
TRBV7-9,.,TRBJ1-2,.,TGTGCCAGCAGCCCCAATCTGGGGGCCTATGGCTACACCTTC,CASSPNLGAYGYTF
TRBV29-1,.,TRBJ2-2,.,TGCGGCGTTACTAGGGGCGGGGAGCTGTTTTTT,CGVTRGGELFF
TRBV5-1,.,TRBJ1-1,many,TGTGCCAGCAGTTCAAATATGAACACTGAAGCTTTCTTT,CASSSNMNTEAFF
TRBV29-1,.,TRBJ2-3,few,TGCAGCGTTGAAGATCGGAGGAGGGCAGATACGCAGTATTTT,CSVEDRRRADTQYF
TRBV15,.,TRBJ1-5,.,TGTGCCACCAGCCACGGGGGAGTAGGGCAGGGTGTTAATCAGCCCCAGCATTTT,CATSHGGVGQGVNQPQHF
TRBV6-6,.,TRBJ1-2,.,TGTGCCAGCAGTTACTCATCATCACAAGGCGGCTACACCTTC,CASSYSSSQGGYTF
TRBV12-3/TRBV12-4,.,TRBJ1-2,.,TGTGCCAGCAGCTTCGCGGAGGGCTACACCTTC,CASSFAEGYTF
TRBV20-1,TRBD2,TRBJ2-7,few,TGCAGTGCTAGAGGGACTAGTTCCGGCGAGCAGTACTTC,CSARGTSSGEQYF
TRBV29-1,.,TRBJ1-4,few,TGCAGCGTGGGACGGACCGGTGATCGGAAACTGTTTTTT,CSVGRTGDRKLFF
TRBV2,TRBD2,TRBJ2-3,.,TGTGCCAGCAAAGGGACTAGCGGGGGGCGAGATACGCAGTATTTT,CASKGTSGGRDTQYF